This entry describes one T cell receptor beta chain. Researchers ran the PCR with 60 Vbeta and 13 Jbeta primers. This table comes from immunoSEQ multiplex PCR, and its TCRdb copy is limited to in-frame clones, with some not included. This table holds over 150,000 clones, less than 80% found once. The sample belongs to a study of cytomegalovirus exposure and HLA in healthy donors. This clonotype was sampled from a man aged 40-55 years in good health and CMV-seronegative. Sequencing was carried out using PBMCs.

In nucleotides, the CDR3 is TGTGCCAGCAGCTATTCCGGGACAGGCAACAATGAGCAGTTCTTC. As protein: CASSYSGTGNNEQFF. The V and J genes are TRBV5-4 and TRBJ2-1; 8 bases line up with TRBD1. V shed 3 bases, J shed 5 bases, and the junction held 7 bases outside the gene matches. Germline CDR1 reads SGHNT; CDR2 reads YYREEE (reference sequence). The CDR3 is 15 residues long.